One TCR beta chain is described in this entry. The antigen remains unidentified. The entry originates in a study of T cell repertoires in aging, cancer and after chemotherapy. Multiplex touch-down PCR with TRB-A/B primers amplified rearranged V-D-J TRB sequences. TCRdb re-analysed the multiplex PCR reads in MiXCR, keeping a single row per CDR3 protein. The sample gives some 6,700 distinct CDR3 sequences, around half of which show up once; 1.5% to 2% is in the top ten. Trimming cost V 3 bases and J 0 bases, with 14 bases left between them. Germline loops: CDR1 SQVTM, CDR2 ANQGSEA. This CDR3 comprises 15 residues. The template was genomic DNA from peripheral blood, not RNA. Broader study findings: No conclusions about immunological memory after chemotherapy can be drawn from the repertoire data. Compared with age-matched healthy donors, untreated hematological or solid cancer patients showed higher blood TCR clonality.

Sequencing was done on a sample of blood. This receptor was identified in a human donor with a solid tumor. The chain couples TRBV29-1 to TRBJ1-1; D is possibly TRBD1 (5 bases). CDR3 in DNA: TGCAGCGTTGATCCTGCCGGGACCTTGAACACTGAAGCTTTCTTT. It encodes CSVDPAGTLNTEAFF.